This entry lists 18 T cell receptor beta chains sequenced from one sample in a study of blood T cell repertoires in COVID-19. TCRdb's table, derived via immunoSEQ multiplex PCR, lists solely in-frame clones and lacks some. The repertoire includes some 270,000 clones, approximately 85% of them detected once, and 9.5% to 12% sits in the top ten. Sequences were obtained from peripheral blood. The origin of the receptors is a woman between 70 and 85 years old with acute or convalescent COVID-19.

V usage is TRBV5-1 and J usage is TRBJ1-2, with a weak D call TRBD1 (6 bases). CDR1 and CDR2 from the germline V gene are SGHRS and YFSETQ. CDR3 size: 13 residues. V shed 4 bases and J shed 2 bases, with 9 bases lying between them. Here the CDR3 DNA reads TGCGCCAGCAGCATAGGGGGAAACTATGGCTACACCTTC. This encodes CASSIGGNYGYTF.

This rearrangement joins TRBV3-1 (or the pseudogene TRBV3-2) to TRBJ2-5; tentatively, D is TRBD1 (6 bases). The CDR3 covers 17 residues. Trimming shortened V by 0 bases and J by 0 bases, and 14 bases separated the two germline ends. CDR1 is LGHDT, CDR2 YNNKEL, per germline (reference sequence). The CDR3 DNA reads TGTGCCAGCAGCCAAGATTTGGGGGCCCAGTACCAAGAGACCCAGTACTTC. Protein sequence: CASSQDLGAQYQETQYF.

This chain joins TRBV9 and TRBJ2-1; D gene unclear. Trimming pared 0 bases from V and 0 bases from J, leaving 7 bases between. Germline V gene sequence: CDR1 SGDLS, CDR2 YYNGEE. CDR3 length: 15 residues. The CDR3 bases are TGTGCCAGCAGCGTAGAATACAGCTCCTACAATGAGCAGTTCTTC. Its translation is CASSVEYSSYNEQFF.

V and J are TRBV5-1 and TRBJ1-2; D gene ambiguous. The CDR3 has 14 amino acids. Germline loops: CDR1 SGHRS, CDR2 YFSETQ. V was clipped by 4 bases and J by 0 bases, with 10 bases between them. CDR3 DNA: TGCGCCAGCAGCCCGGACGGGACTAACTATGGCTACACCTTC. Its protein product is CASSPDGTNYGYTF.

This sequence joins TRBV7-9 and TRBJ1-5; D is uncertain. Per the germline V gene, CDR1 is SEHNR and CDR2 is FQNEAQ (reference sequence). V was pared by 1 base and J by 7 bases, with 5 bases between. The CDR3 sequence is 12 residues long. The CDR3 nucleotides read TGTGCCAGCAGCTTAGAGGAGCAGCCCCAGCATTTT. It yields the protein CASSLEEQPQHF.

This sequence joins TRBV7-2 and TRBJ1-3; D unclear. The V end was cut by 1 base, the J end by 0 bases, with 7 bases between. Germline V gene data show CDR1 as SGHTA and CDR2 as FQGNSA. The CDR3 covers 15 residues. The chain's CDR3 is CASSLGPSSGNTIYF. CDR3 sequence (DNA): TGTGCCAGCAGCTTAGGGCCAAGCTCTGGAAACACCATATATTTT.

The chain carries TRBV5-1 and TRBJ2-7, with a possible D match to TRBD2 (6 bases). This CDR3 region has 14 residues. From germline, CDR1 is SGHRS and CDR2 YFSETQ. V was cut by 5 bases and J by 4 bases, with 16 bases left in between. The DNA for the CDR3 is TGCGCCAGCAGGGAGTCACTAGCTGGGTACGAGCAGTACTTC. Its translation is CASRESLAGYEQYF. Complete variable domain (other parts from reference TRBV5-1 and TRBJ2-7): KAGVTQTPRYLIKTRGQQVTLSCSPISGHRSVSWYQQTPGQGLQFLFEYFSETQRNKGNFPGRFSGRQFSNSRSEMNVSTLELGDSALYLCASRESLAGYEQYFGPGTRLTVT.

The chain links TRBV6-5 to TRBJ1-6; 8 bases fit TRBD1. The CDR3 sequence is 14 residues long. The V and J ends lost 6 bases and 8 bases, in that order; junction bases with no gene match: 6. Germline-derived CDR1 and CDR2 are MNHEY and SVGAGI. Here the CDR3 DNA reads TGTGCCAGCAGGGGACAGGAAAGGTATTCACCCCTCCACTTT. Its translation: CASRGQERYSPLHF.

This chain connects TRBV3-1 (or the pseudogene TRBV3-2) to TRBJ1-4, with 7 nucleotides matching TRBD1. Germline V gene sequence: CDR1 LGHDT, CDR2 YNNKEL (reference sequence). Trimming took 0 bases from V and 14 from J; bases not matched to a gene: 0. The CDR3 contains 11 residues. The CDR3: CASSQEGGLFF. In DNA form, the CDR3 reads TGTGCCAGCAGCCAAGAAGGGGGCCTGTTTTTT.

The chain combines TRBV7-6 with TRBJ2-2; tentative D call: TRBD2 (6 bases). V lost 1 base and J 4 bases, leaving 16 bases between the germline ends. The germline V gene encodes CDR1 SGHVS and CDR2 FNYEAQ. The CDR3 totals 17 residues. CDR3 residues: CASSLDSGRGSTGELFF. DNA for the CDR3: TGTGCCAGCAGCTTAGATAGTGGTCGGGGGAGCACCGGGGAGCTGTTTTTT.

This sequence joins TRBV21-1 and TRBJ1-5. TRBV21-1 is a known pseudogene. The CDR3 consists of 12 residues. The CDR3 region has the DNA TGTGCCAGCAGCCGTAAAAATCAGCCCCAGCATTTT. Its protein is CASSRKNQPQHF.

The gene calls are TRBV19 and TRBJ2-7, with D possibly being TRBD1 (5 bases). Between the trimmed V and J ends, which lost 4 bases and 2 bases, there was a span of 15 bases. The CDR3 length is 15 residues. Germline V gene lookup returns CDR1 LNHDA and CDR2 SQIVND (reference sequence). CDR3 bases: TGTGCCAGTAGTACAGGTGGCAGGGCTACCTACGAGCAGTACTTC. This encodes CASSTGGRATYEQYF.

V gene TRBV6-1 combines with J gene TRBJ1-2; D remains ambiguous. Per the germline V gene, CDR1 is MNHNS and CDR2 is SASEGT. The CDR3 contains 13 residues. The V end lost 1 base, the J end lost 8 bases, and 11 bases lay between the germline ends. In DNA, the CDR3 is TGTGCCAGCAGTGAAGGGCCGCTCGTAGGCTACACCTTC. It specifies CASSEGPLVGYTF.

This chain uses TRBV5-1 with TRBJ1-2, with D unclear. The CDR3 spans 14 residues. The germline V gene has CDR1 SGHRS and CDR2 YFSETQ. Trimming removed 4 bases at V and 4 bases at J, with 14 bases between. CDR3 residues: CASSPFEGSYGYTF. In DNA form, the CDR3 reads TGCGCCAGCAGCCCCTTCGAGGGTTCCTATGGCTACACCTTC.

The chain uses TRBV5-6 and TRBJ1-2; 9 bases line up with TRBD1. This CDR3 is built from 14 residues. With V trimmed by 6 bases and J by 6 bases, 9 bases remained unmatched. Germline V gene sequence: CDR1 SGHDT, CDR2 YYEEEE. The CDR3 region is CASTRDRAFHGYTF. The CDR3 DNA reads as TGTGCCAGCACTCGGGACAGGGCCTTTCATGGCTACACCTTC.

The V and J genes are TRBV6-1 and TRBJ2-7; possible D gene TRBD1, 6 bases. Trimming took 3 bases from V and 3 from J, leaving 12 bases between them. The CDR3 has 14 amino acids. The germline V gene has CDR1 MNHNS and CDR2 SASEGT. The CDR3 is CASSDGDRSYEQYF. For the CDR3, the DNA is TGTGCCAGCAGTGACGGAGACAGGAGCTACGAGCAGTACTTC.

V usage is TRBV10-3 and J usage is TRBJ2-7; 8 bases align to TRBD1. The trim removed 6 bases at V and 2 bases at J, leaving 18 bases unmatched. There are 18 residues in the CDR3. Germline V gives CDR1 ENHRY, CDR2 SYGVKD. In DNA, the CDR3 is TGTGCCATCAGCGGGGTCGGGGCCAGGACAGGGCTGACCTACGAGCAGTACTTC. Encoded protein: CAISGVGARTGLTYEQYF.

The chain recombines TRBV9 with TRBJ1-1; weak D call: TRBD1 (5 bases). CDR3 length equals 14 residues. Germline CDR1 and CDR2: SGDLS and YYNGEE. Trimming took off 0 bases at V and 7 bases at J, with 13 bases between the two ends. This CDR3 reads CASSVVPGLDEAFF. CDR3 in DNA: TGTGCCAGCAGCGTAGTCCCAGGGTTGGATGAAGCTTTCTTT.